One and the same sample provided the 10 T cell receptor beta chains below, sequenced in a study of CD8 T cells in ankylosing spondylitis (dated by TCRdb to about 2017). Receptor amplification or capture employed 5' RACE. The reads were generated on an Illumina HiSeq 2500. TCRdb ran its own pipeline on the public reads, namely fastp trimming at Q25 and MiXCR clone calling, and kept in-frame beta chains. Records with the same CDR3 protein are collapsed into one entry carrying the most frequent genes and DNA. Across this sample there are approximately 250,000 distinct CDR3 sequences, with roughly 8% seen only once. The ten largest clones take up 4% to 5% of the sample. The source material was blood, either unsorted or a sorted T cell fraction (not recorded which). The receptors originated from a female donor with ankylosing spondylitis or in good health (not recorded which).

There are many counts of this clonotype. J is TRBJ2-1 and V is TRBV28, with D unclear. V was clipped by 2 bases and J by 6 bases, with 14 bases between them. The V gene's germline CDR1 is MDHEN and CDR2 SYDVKM. This CDR3 comprises 15 residues. CDR3 region: CASSLNLGNGNEQFF. The CDR3 DNA reads as TGTGCCAGCAGTTTAAACCTGGGAAATGGCAATGAGCAGTTCTTC.

In this sample, this clonotype turned up many times. The chain is built from TRBV7-2 and TRBJ1-5; D is perhaps TRBD1 (6 bases). The CDR3 spans 14 residues. Trimming cost V 4 bases and J 5 bases, with 12 bases left between them. CDR1 and CDR2 (germline): SGHTA, FQGNSA. As DNA, the CDR3 is TGTGCCAGCAGCTATACAGGGAGCGATCAGCCCCAGCATTTT. Translated: CASSYTGSDQPQHF.

This clonotype was seen at least ten times. The rearrangement uses TRBV19 and TRBJ2-2, with 8 bases aligning to TRBD1. V gave up 1 base and J gave up 1 base; unmatched junction bases: 5. Germline V gives CDR1 LNHDA, CDR2 SQIVND (reference sequence). This CDR3 has 17 amino acids. CDR3 sequence: CASSIGWDRLNTGELFF. In DNA, the CDR3 is TGTGCCAGTAGTATAGGCTGGGACAGGTTGAACACCGGGGAGCTGTTTTTT.

This chain links TRBV12-3 or TRBV12-4 with TRBJ2-7; D possibly corresponds to TRBD2 (7 bases). This CDR3 comprises 12 residues. Trimming cost V 9 bases and J 7 bases, with 16 bases left between them. This CDR3 reads CASTTGRGEQYF. For the CDR3, the DNA is TGTGCCAGTACTACAGGGAGGGGAGAGCAGTACTTC.

This clonotype was picked up many times. CDR3 DNA: TGCAGTGCTAGAGAGGCAGGGGGAACCCTTTCTGGGGCCAACGTCCTGACTTTC. Its translation: CSAREAGGTLSGANVLTF. The chain has TRBV20-1 and TRBJ2-6; the match to TRBD1 covers 7 bases. V lost 0 bases and J lost 1; bases outside the gene matches: 9. The CDR3 is 18 amino acids. Germline loops: CDR1 DFQATT, CDR2 SNEGSKA (reference sequence).

This clonotype occurred many times. J is TRBJ2-3 and V is TRBV29-1; maybe TRBD2 (6 bases). This CDR3 is built from 14 residues. The germline V gene has CDR1 SQVTM and CDR2 ANQGSEA. V was clipped by 1 base and J by 2 bases, with 10 bases between them. The CDR3 loop is CSVEGRVNTDTQYF. DNA for the CDR3: TGCAGCGTTGAAGGGAGGGTGAACACAGATACGCAGTATTTT.

This clonotype appeared many times. The J gene is TRBJ1-2, the V gene TRBV6-5; the match to TRBD1 covers 8 bases. The V and J ends lost 3 bases and 12 bases, in that order; junction bases with no gene match: 15. Looked up from germline, CDR1 is MNHEY and CDR2 is SVGAGI. The length of the CDR3 is 15 residues. The CDR3 region has the DNA TGTGCCAGCAGTTATCGAGGACAGGGTGAAAGTCCGGACACCTTC. This sequence encodes CASSYRGQGESPDTF.

This clonotype was seen at least ten times. The V call is TRBV4-2, the J call TRBJ2-1; 9 nucleotides match TRBD2. The CDR3 extends over 15 amino acids. Germline-derived CDR1 and CDR2 are LGHNA and YNFKEQ. After removal of 1 base from V and 6 bases from J, the junction contained 4 bases not matched to a gene. In nucleotides, the CDR3 is TGTGCCAGCAGCCAAGTGGGACTAGCACCCAATGAGCAGTTCTTC. Translated: CASSQVGLAPNEQFF.

This clonotype appeared many times. The chain combines TRBV7-8 with TRBJ1-1; D possibly corresponds to TRBD1 (5 bases). The CDR3 runs to 14 residues. The V gene's germline CDR1 is SGHVS and CDR2 FQNEAQ. The germline V and J ends were trimmed by 2 bases and 1 base, with 8 bases remaining between them. The CDR3 spells CASSLFQGNTEAFF. The CDR3 coding sequence is TGTGCCAGCAGCTTATTCCAGGGGAACACTGAAGCTTTCTTT.

This clonotype was seen repeatedly, ten times or more. V gene TRBV12-3 or TRBV12-4 combines with J gene TRBJ1-3; no firm D call. The CDR3 consists of 14 residues. V shed 6 bases and J shed 4 bases, with 13 bases lying between them. For the CDR3, the DNA is TGTGCCAGCAGCCTGAGGGTGGGCGGAAACACCATATATTTT. This encodes CASSLRVGGNTIYF.